The next 31 T cell receptor beta chains were all read from a single sample in a study of CD8 T cells in Susac syndrome. Random hexamers were used to reverse transcribe the RNA input (roughly 0.5 to 1 ug). TCRdb called the immunoSEQ multiplex PCR reads again in MiXCR, with one record for every CDR3 protein. The sample lists 100,000 to 150,000 distinct CDR3 sequences, more than 90% occurring once. The sample taken for sequencing was CD4+ T cells from PBMCs. The origin of the receptors is a human donor in good health.

This clonotype occurred once. The chain uses TRBV5-1 and TRBJ2-5, with D unresolved. Germline V gene lookup returns CDR1 SGHRS and CDR2 YFSETQ. The CDR3 totals 16 residues. V lost 2 bases, J lost 5 bases, and 19 bases lay in between. CDR3 in DNA: TGCGCCAGCAGCTTCGGCCTCCTGGTGGGCTCGGAGACCCAGTACTTC. The encoded protein is CASSFGLLVGSETQYF.

The chain is built from TRBV6-1 and TRBJ2-7; TRBD1 agrees at 8 bases. Looked up from germline, CDR1 is MNHNS and CDR2 is SASEGT. CDR3 length: 13 amino acids. V lost 8 bases to trimming and J lost 3 bases; unmatched junction nucleotides: 6. CDR3 region: CASDLGQGYEQYF. The CDR3 DNA follows: TGTGCCAGCGACCTCGGACAGGGCTACGAGCAGTACTTC.

J is TRBJ1-1 and V is TRBV7-2, with D perhaps matching TRBD1 (5 bases). With 5 bases removed from V and 4 bases from J, the gap between germline ends came to 14 bases. The CDR3 length is 14 residues. CDR1 and CDR2 (germline): SGHTA, FQGNSA. The CDR3 nucleotides are TGTGCCAGCAGCCCAAGCCAGGGACGCACTGAAGCTTTCTTT. It yields the protein CASSPSQGRTEAFF.

This clonotype was counted once. The rearrangement uses TRBV3-1 and TRBJ1-1; D uncertain. The CDR3 covers 14 residues. Per the germline V gene, CDR1 is LGHDT and CDR2 is YNNKEL (reference sequence). V shed 8 bases and J shed 6 bases, with 19 bases lying between them. CDR3 sequence reads: CASRAPGGFAEAFF. The CDR3 nucleotides read TGTGCCAGCCGGGCCCCAGGTGGGTTCGCTGAAGCTTTCTTT.

The V gene is TRBV9, the J gene TRBJ1-4; 10 bases map to TRBD1. The CDR3 totals 19 residues. V shed 4 bases and J 0 bases; nucleotides not matched to a gene: 12. Germline lookup yields CDR1 SGDLS and CDR2 YYNGEE. The CDR3 is CASSPRPGQGTSTNEKLFF. The DNA of the CDR3 is TGTGCCAGCAGCCCCCGCCCGGGACAGGGGACCTCAACTAATGAAAAACTGTTTTTT.

The rearrangement joins TRBV5-4 to TRBJ2-2, with TRBD2 identical over 7 bases. V shed 0 bases and J 2 bases; nucleotides not matched to a gene: 4. The CDR3 runs 16 residues. CDR1 SGHNT and CDR2 YYREEE come from the germline V gene (reference sequence). The CDR3 nucleotides read TGTGCCAGCAGCTTGGCCTCAGCGGGAAACACCGGGGAGCTGTTTTTT. Amino acid sequence: CASSLASAGNTGELFF. The full variable domain, completed using reference TRBV5-4 and TRBJ2-2, is ETGVTQSPTHLIKTRGQQVTLRCSSQSGHNTVSWYQQALGQGPQFIFQYYREEENGRGNFPPRFSGLQFPNYSSELNVNALELDDSALYLCASSLASAGNTGELFFGEGSRLTVL.

The rearrangement links TRBV20-1 to TRBJ2-1; no clear D gene. Trimming took off 7 bases at V and 2 bases at J, with 12 bases between the two ends. Germline assignment: CDR1 DFQATT and CDR2 SNEGSKA (reference sequence). The CDR3 length is 13 residues. DNA of the CDR3: TGCAGTGTGTCCGGCGCCGCCTACAATGAGCAGTTCTTC. Translating it yields CSVSGAAYNEQFF.

The gene calls are TRBV7-2 and TRBJ1-2; TRBD1 is a possible D gene (6 bases). The CDR3 loop spans 14 amino acids. V was pared by 5 bases and J by 4 bases, with 14 bases between. Per the germline V gene, CDR1 is SGHTA and CDR2 is FQGNSA. The CDR3 protein is CASSPDSSSYGYTF. The CDR3 region has the DNA TGTGCCAGCAGCCCGGACAGCTCCTCCTATGGCTACACCTTC.

V is TRBV10-1 and J is TRBJ2-7; D is possibly TRBD2 (6 bases). The CDR3 loop spans 16 amino acids. CDR1 and CDR2 (germline): WNHNN, SYGVQD (reference sequence). Trimming cost V 3 bases and J 3 bases, with 18 bases left between them. CDR3 DNA sequence: TGCGCCAGCAGTGAAGGACTCCCCAATAGCGGCTACGAGCAGTACTTC. It encodes CASSEGLPNSGYEQYF.

The chain joins TRBV3-1 to TRBJ2-2; no clear D gene. This CDR3 has 16 residues. Germline-derived CDR1 and CDR2 are LGHDT and YNNKEL (reference sequence). V lost 7 bases and J 2 bases, leaving 17 bases between the germline ends. This CDR3 reads CASTLGPTSNTGELFF. Written as DNA, the CDR3 is TGTGCCAGCACCTTGGGCCCTACCTCTAACACCGGGGAGCTGTTTTTT.

This chain uses TRBV10-3 with TRBJ2-1, with 14 positions matching TRBD2. Per the germline V gene, CDR1 is ENHRY and CDR2 is SYGVKD. The CDR3 spans 14 residues. Trimming at V came to 8 bases and at J to 8 bases, leaving 5 bases not matched to a gene. The CDR3 region is CAIGRLAGGDEQFF. Here the CDR3 DNA reads TGTGCCATCGGACGACTAGCGGGAGGGGATGAGCAGTTCTTC.

The V call is TRBV6-5, the J call TRBJ1-1, with TRBD1 as a possible D gene (6 bases). The germline CDR1 and CDR2 sequences are MNHEY and SVGAGI. The CDR3 is made up of 18 amino acids. Trimming took 0 bases from V and 1 from J, leaving 18 bases between them. The CDR3: CASSYSIVIRGTNTEAFF. Written as DNA, the CDR3 is TGTGCCAGCAGTTACTCGATTGTTATCAGGGGAACGAACACTGAAGCTTTCTTT.

This chain links TRBV4-3 with TRBJ2-1; 7 bases are a match to TRBD1. The CDR3 is 16 residues long. The J segment lost 3 bases and the V segment lost 2 bases, leaving 7 bases of the junction unmatched. Germline CDR1 is LGHNA and CDR2 is YSLEER. DNA for the CDR3: TGCGCCAGCAGCCAATCGGGACAGCTAGACTACAATGAGCAGTTCTTC. It specifies CASSQSGQLDYNEQFF.

The chain is built from TRBV18 and TRBJ1-1, with a weak D call TRBD1 (6 bases). V was pared by 6 bases and J by 1 base, with 18 bases between. Per the germline V gene, CDR1 is KGHSH and CDR2 is LQKENI. The CDR3 runs 16 residues. The CDR3 nucleotides read TGTGCCAGCTCGGAACTTAAACAGGGCTCGAACACTGAAGCTTTCTTT. Protein: CASSELKQGSNTEAFF. The full variable domain, rest sourced from reference TRBV18 and TRBJ1-1, is NAGVMQNPRHLVRRRGQEARLRCSPMKGHSHVYWYRQLPEEGLKFMVYLQKENIIDESGMPKERFSAEFPKEGPSILRIQQVVRGDSAAYFCASSELKQGSNTEAFFGQGTRLTVV.

J is TRBJ2-7 and V is TRBV30; 12 positions match TRBD2. Germline V gene lookup returns CDR1 GTSNPN and CDR2 SVGIG (reference sequence). The J segment lost 13 bases and the V segment lost 3 bases, leaving 10 bases of the junction unmatched. The CDR3 has 13 residues. The CDR3, as DNA: TGTGCCTGGAGGCGGACTAGCGGGACCTTGCTATACTTC. Translating gives CAWRRTSGTLLYF.

The chain recombines TRBV20-1 with TRBJ1-1, with D maybe TRBD1 (5 bases). CDR1 and CDR2 (germline): DFQATT, SNEGSKA (reference sequence). The CDR3 sequence is 13 residues long. V dropped 5 bases and J dropped 1 base, with 11 bases sitting between them. CDR3: CSASGPWNTEAFF. CDR3 DNA: TGCAGTGCTTCGGGACCCTGGAACACTGAAGCTTTCTTT.

V and J are TRBV7-2 and TRBJ2-4, with D hard to call. Trimming pared 6 bases from V and 0 bases from J, leaving 9 bases between. The CDR3 has 14 residues. Looked up from germline, CDR1 is SGHTA and CDR2 is FQGNSA. CDR3 bases: TGTGCCAGCAGTTCGCGGCTAGCCAAAAACATTCAGTACTTC. It encodes CASSSRLAKNIQYF. The full variable domain, rest sourced from reference TRBV7-2 and TRBJ2-4, is GAGVSQSPSNKVTEKGKDVELRCDPISGHTALYWYRQSLGQGLEFLIYFQGNSAPDKSGLPSDRFSAERTGGSVSTLTIQRTQQEDSAVYLCASSSRLAKNIQYFGAGTRLSVL.

The V call is TRBV6-5, the J call TRBJ1-2; D is perhaps TRBD1 (5 bases). CDR1 and CDR2 from the germline V gene are MNHEY and SVGAGI. Trimming cost V 5 bases and J 1 base, with 11 bases left between them. This CDR3 has 14 residues. The CDR3 loop is CASSGGTFNYGYTF. The CDR3, as DNA: TGTGCCAGCAGTGGCGGGACTTTTAACTATGGCTACACCTTC.

The rearrangement uses TRBV5-6 and TRBJ2-6, with unresolved D. The germline gives CDR1 SGHDT, CDR2 YYEEEE. The CDR3 covers 16 residues. V was pared by 0 bases and J by 2 bases, with 9 bases between. Written as DNA, the CDR3 is TGTGCCAGCAGCTTGGCCATGGGAACTGGGGCCAACGTCCTGACTTTC. As protein: CASSLAMGTGANVLTF.

V gene TRBV27 combines with J gene TRBJ2-1; 9 nucleotides line up with TRBD2. Germline assignment: CDR1 MNHEY and CDR2 SMNVEV (reference sequence). This CDR3 has 16 residues. The trim removed 4 bases at V and 7 bases at J, leaving 11 bases unmatched. For the CDR3, the DNA is TGTGCCAGCAGTTCGATAGCGGGAGCCTCAAGGAATGAGCAGTTCTTC. As protein: CASSSIAGASRNEQFF.

This sequence joins TRBV6-1 and TRBJ2-2; possibly TRBD1 for D (6 bases). The CDR3 length is 14 residues. V lost 3 bases and J 5 bases, leaving 10 bases between the germline ends. The germline CDR1 and CDR2 sequences are MNHNS and SASEGT. CDR3 in DNA: TGTGCCAGCAGTGAGGTCAGGGGAACCGGGGAGCTGTTTTTT. Amino acids: CASSEVRGTGELFF.

The V gene is TRBV19, the J gene TRBJ2-7, with D unclear. V lost 5 bases and J 0 bases, leaving 2 bases between the germline ends. The CDR3 consists of 11 residues. From germline, CDR1 is LNHDA and CDR2 SQIVND (reference sequence). In nucleotides, the CDR3 is TGTGCCAGTAGTGCCTCCTACGAGCAGTACTTC. This codes for CASSASYEQYF.

The gene calls are TRBV20-1 and TRBJ2-5, with 11 bases lining up with TRBD2. Trimming removed 6 bases from V and 4 bases from J; junction bases left unmatched: 7. This CDR3 comprises 14 residues. Germline lookup yields CDR1 DFQATT and CDR2 SNEGSKA (reference sequence). This CDR3 is CSALAGGRSETQYF. In DNA, the CDR3 is TGCAGTGCATTAGCGGGAGGGCGGTCAGAGACCCAGTACTTC.

V gene TRBV29-1 combines with J gene TRBJ1-2; D is possibly TRBD1 (6 bases). This CDR3 comprises 11 residues. Germline V gene data show CDR1 as SQVTM and CDR2 as ANQGSEA. Between the trimmed V and J ends, which lost 5 bases and 6 bases, there was a span of 10 bases. For the CDR3, the DNA is TGCAGCGTTCCCAGGGGAGATGGCTACACCTTC. Translating it yields CSVPRGDGYTF. The entire variable domain, with the rest obtained from reference TRBV29-1 and TRBJ1-2, is as follows: SAVISQKPSRDICQRGTSLTIQCQVDSQVTMMFWYRQQPGQSLTLIATANQGSEATYESGFVIDKFPISRPNLTFSTLTVSNMSPEDSSIYLCSVPRGDGYTFGSGTRLTVV.

V usage is TRBV25-1 and J usage is TRBJ2-5; D remains ambiguous. Trimming left V 0 bases short and J 1 base short, with 9 bases between. CDR3 size: 15 residues. In germline, CDR1 is MGHDK, CDR2 SYGVNS. The chain's CDR3 is CASSEYGRIQETQYF. CDR3 nucleotides: TGTGCCAGCAGTGAATATGGGCGGATCCAAGAGACCCAGTACTTC.

This clonotype was recorded only once. The gene calls are TRBV29-1 and TRBJ2-3; a possible D gene is TRBD2 (6 bases). There are 14 residues in the CDR3. Between the trimmed V and J ends, which lost 8 bases and 0 bases, there was a span of 15 bases. The V gene's germline CDR1 is SQVTM and CDR2 ANQGSEA. The CDR3 protein is CSSSGTSSTDTQYF. CDR3 coding DNA: TGCAGCTCATCAGGGACTTCTAGCACAGATACGCAGTATTTT.

V gene TRBV10-3 combines with J gene TRBJ2-7; the D is unclear. The CDR3 sequence is 15 residues long. V lost 0 bases and J 0 bases, leaving 9 bases between the germline ends. The germline V gene has CDR1 ENHRY and CDR2 SYGVKD. CDR3 residues: CAISESGSFSYEQYF. The CDR3 nucleotides read TGTGCCATCAGTGAGTCGGGCAGCTTCTCCTACGAGCAGTACTTC.

The chain links TRBV18 to TRBJ1-1, with TRBD1 matching over 8 bases. The V and J ends lost 2 bases and 5 bases, in that order; junction bases with no gene match: 7. Germline values: CDR1 KGHSH, CDR2 LQKENI. This CDR3 contains 15 residues. In DNA, the CDR3 is TGTGCCAGCTCACCAGTGCAGGGGGCAGGGACTGAAGCTTTCTTT. Translation gives CASSPVQGAGTEAFF. Together with reference TRBV18 and TRBJ1-1, the CDR3 gives the full variable domain: NAGVMQNPRHLVRRRGQEARLRCSPMKGHSHVYWYRQLPEEGLKFMVYLQKENIIDESGMPKERFSAEFPKEGPSILRIQQVVRGDSAAYFCASSPVQGAGTEAFFGQGTRLTVV.

The chain carries TRBV5-1 and TRBJ1-1; a possible D gene is TRBD1 (6 bases). Trimming left V 4 bases short and J 0 bases short, with 13 bases between. Germline CDR1 SGHRS, CDR2 YFSETQ. The CDR3 is 15 amino acids. For the CDR3, the DNA is TGCGCCAGCAGCGGCTTCACAGGGATGAACACTGAAGCTTTCTTT. This encodes CASSGFTGMNTEAFF.

For this clonotype: The junction departs from germline at one end; a sequencing error may be responsible. The V and J genes are TRBV5-4 and TRBJ2-3, with D unclear. This CDR3 region has 16 residues. The V gene's germline CDR1 is SGHNT and CDR2 YYREEE (reference sequence). In DNA, the CDR3 is TGTGCCAGCAGTTCCAGGTCCCAACTTCGCACAGTTACGCAGTATTTT. Translated, it gives CASSSRSQLRTVTQYF.

The chain is built from TRBV30 and TRBJ2-2; TRBD2 agrees at 11 bases. Germline loops: CDR1 GTSNPN, CDR2 SVGIG (reference sequence). This CDR3 is 17 amino acids long. With 4 bases clipped from V and 5 bases from J, the junction kept 12 bases outside the gene matches. The chain's CDR3 is CAWTFPLAGGDTGELFF. DNA of the CDR3: TGTGCCTGGACCTTCCCCTTAGCGGGAGGGGATACCGGGGAGCTGTTTTTT.